Listed here are 16 T cell receptor beta chains from one sample, sequenced in a study of CD8+ T cells in alopecia areata. As the sequencing template, cDNA was produced by extracting RNA and reverse transcribing it. Sequencing used immunoSEQ multiplex PCR; TCRdb keeps in-frame clones, though not all of them. This sample has around 300,000 clones, each found more than once. Markers including CD4, CD8alpha, NKG2D and NKG2ACE guided sorting of pooled cutaneous lymph node cells. What was sequenced was CD4+ T cells sorted from a lymph node. These receptors were obtained from a C3H/HeJ mouse with alopecia areata. Mouse MHC haplotype: H2-k.

This clone occurred many times. These gene names are mouse names. The CDR3 goes on 4 residues after the read ends, and that part is filled in from the germline J gene. The gene calls are TRBV14 and TRBJ1-2; 10 nucleotides line up with TRBD1. Germline V gene sequence: CDR1 SGHDT, CDR2 FRDEAV. There are 15 residues in the CDR3. J lost 3 bases, V lost 5 bases, and 7 bases had no gene match. CDR3 DNA, as far as it was read: TGTGCCAGCAGAGACTGGGACAGGGGAGACTCC. It codes for CASRDWDRGDS. The whole CDR3 protein is CASRDWDRGDSDYTF.

This clone was counted at least ten times. Gene labels here are mouse ones. The missing CDR3 end, 4 residues past where the read stops, is filled in from the germline J gene. The same CDR3 arises from other DNA sequences in this sample as well. The V gene is TRBV1, the J gene TRBJ1-1; 8 bases fit TRBD1. J gave up 1 base and V 3 bases, and 4 bases lay outside the gene matches. Germline values: CDR1 NSQYPW, CDR2 LRSPGD (reference sequence). CDR3 size: 15 residues. The covered CDR3 bases are TGCACCTGCAGTGCCTCCGGGACAGGAAACACA. It specifies CTCSASGTGNT. In full, the CDR3 reads CTCSASGTGNTEVFF.

A few counts support this clone. Mouse gene names and germline throughout. From the germline J gene comes the end of the CDR3, since the read stops 4 residues before it. J is TRBJ2-5 and V is TRBV5, with 11 bases lining up with TRBD1. The V segment lost 2 bases and the J segment 1 base; nucleotides outside the gene matches: 5. The CDR3 sequence is 17 residues long. The germline CDR1 and CDR2 sequences are LGHNA and YNLKQL (reference sequence). The CDR3 protein is CASSQTPGQGDQDTQYF. The sequenced part of the CDR3 DNA is TGTGCCAGCAGCCAAACCCCGGGACAGGGGGACCAAGAC.

A note on this clone: The listed genes are named as in mouse. The read ends 4 residues before the CDR3 terminus; that terminus is restored from the germline J gene. This chain links TRBV17 with TRBJ2-5; D is uncertain. The germline gives CDR1 MNHDT, CDR2 YYDKIL. The V gene lost 1 base and the J gene lost 0 bases, with 8 bases spanning the gap. This CDR3 comprises 15 residues. The CDR3 DNA, read in part, is TGTGCTAGCAGTAGAGCCAATGGTAACCAAGAC. Protein: CASSRANGNQD. The whole CDR3 protein reads CASSRANGNQDTQYF.

This clone was counted a few times. Here the gene names and germline are mouse. The CDR3 end is not reached by the read, which stops 4 residues before it; the germline J gene fills it in. V usage is TRBV31 and J usage is TRBJ2-4, with 9 nucleotides matching TRBD1. Germline V CDR1 and CDR2: GKSSPN, SITVG. The CDR3 is 14 amino acids. Partial CDR3 DNA: TGTGCCTGGAGTCTAGGGACAGGGAAAAAC. This codes for CAWSLGTGKN. The CDR3, in full, reads CAWSLGTGKNTLYF.

In the case of this clone: Gene labels here are mouse ones. CDR3 protein: CASSHSSYEQYF. Incomplete CDR3 DNA: TGTGCCAGCAGCCATAGCTCCTAT. This rearrangement joins TRBV5 to TRBJ2-7, with no clear D. The read halts 4 residues ahead of the CDR3 end, with the missing end drawn from the germline J gene. The germline gives CDR1 LGHNA, CDR2 YNLKQL (reference sequence). Trimming cost V 3 bases and J 0 bases, with 3 bases left between them. The CDR3 sequence is 12 residues long.

This clone was detected a few times. Germline and genes here are mouse. Other DNA sequences within the sample encode an identical CDR3. CDR3 in amino acids: CASSMEGGNYAEQFF. The DNA read from the CDR3 is TGTGCCAGCAGTATGGAGGGGGGGAACTATGCT. The chain is built from TRBV19 and TRBJ2-1, with D possibly TRBD2 on 7 matching bases. The read terminates 4 residues before the CDR3 end, so the remaining end is supplied by the germline J gene. This CDR3 comprises 15 residues. Germline V gives CDR1 FNHDT, CDR2 SITEND (reference sequence). V lost 2 bases to trimming and J lost 1 base, with 10 bases between them.

Comment on this clone: Gene names are mouse gene names. Read coverage stops 4 residues before the CDR3 terminus; the germline J gene supplies the remainder. The sample contains more than one DNA sequence encoding this CDR3. J is TRBJ2-5 and V is TRBV5; D unclear. This CDR3 is 14 amino acids long. The germline CDR1 and CDR2 sequences are LGHNA and YNLKQL (reference sequence). Between the trimmed V and J ends, which lost 0 bases and 0 bases, there was a span of 4 bases. The CDR3 region is CASSQDTNQDTQYF. The sequenced part of the CDR3 DNA is TGTGCCAGCAGCCAAGACACAAACCAAGAC.

Remarks on this clone: Each gene name is a mouse one. The read is 4 residues too short to cover the CDR3 end, so that end is filled in from the germline J gene. This rearrangement joins TRBV13-2 to TRBJ2-5, with 10 bases that match TRBD2. CDR1 NNHNN and CDR2 SYGAGS come from the germline V gene (reference sequence). The CDR3 is 13 amino acids. The CDR3 here is CASSGTGEDTQYF. CDR3 DNA, as far as it was read: TGTGCCAGCTCCGGGACTGGGGAAGAC.

Turning to this clone: The listed genes are named as in mouse. The read ends 4 residues shy of where the CDR3 ends; the end is completed using the germline J gene. The J gene is TRBJ2-1, the V gene TRBV19; 8 nucleotides match TRBD2. Losses at the gene ends were 5 bases for V and 3 bases for J; bases not matched to a gene: 4. In germline, CDR1 is FNHDT, CDR2 SITEND (reference sequence). This CDR3 region has 14 residues. CDR3 loop: CASRRLGFYAEQFF. The sequenced part of the CDR3 DNA is TGTGCCAGCAGGCGACTGGGGTTCTATGCT.

A word on this clone: Gene names refer to mouse genes. The CDR3 end lies 4 residues beyond the end of the read and is filled in from the germline J gene. This chain connects TRBV19 to TRBJ2-1; a weak D match, TRBD1 (5 bases). This CDR3 has 13 amino acids. From germline, CDR1 is FNHDT and CDR2 SITEND (reference sequence). V dropped 5 bases and J dropped 2 bases, with 8 bases sitting between them. CDR3 bases read: TGTGCCAGCAGCCCAGGGTACTATGCT. Amino acid sequence: CASSPGYYA. The CDR3 reads in full as CASSPGYYAEQFF.

In this sample, this clone turned up many times. Gene names denote mouse genes. The missing CDR3 end, 4 residues past where the read stops, is filled in from the germline J gene. The chain carries TRBV14 and TRBJ2-2; D is possibly TRBD1 (5 bases). The length of the CDR3 is 14 residues. Germline lookup yields CDR1 SGHDT and CDR2 FRDEAV. Trimming removed 4 bases at V and 3 bases at J, with 10 bases between. The sequenced CDR3 bases are TGTGCCAGCAGTCCAGGGTGGGACACCGGG. Translated: CASSPGWDTG. The full CDR3 reads CASSPGWDTGQLYF.

This clone was detected ten times or more. Gene names denote mouse genes. Read data end 4 residues before the CDR3 end; the end is taken from the germline J gene. Other DNA sequences of this sample code for an identical CDR3. The J gene is TRBJ2-2, the V gene TRBV17; 7 bases are a match to TRBD2. V trimming: 2 bases; J trimming: 1 base; junction bases outside the gene matches: 1. This CDR3 spans 15 amino acids. Germline V lookup: CDR1 MNHDT, CDR2 YYDKIL. This chain's CDR3 is CASSRLGENTGQLYF. Incomplete CDR3 DNA: TGTGCTAGCAGTAGACTGGGGGAAAACACCGGG.

In its sample, this clone was seen a few times. Gene labels here are mouse ones. The observed sequence ends 4 residues before the CDR3 terminus, with the missing tail filled in from the germline J gene. The chain joins TRBV13-2 to TRBJ2-5, with TRBD1 identical over 7 bases. The CDR3 is 14 amino acids. The ends lost 0 bases at V and 3 bases at J; junction bases unmatched: 1. The germline CDR1 and CDR2 sequences are NNHNN and SYGAGS (reference sequence). The CDR3 sequence: CASGDGGQQDTQYF. The sequenced part of the CDR3 DNA is TGTGCCAGCGGTGATGGGGGACAGCAAGAC.

This clone was seen more than once but under ten times. Gene names are mouse gene names. The CDR3 is cut off 4 residues early in the read; its end comes from the germline J gene. The chain links TRBV5 to TRBJ2-1; 9 bases align to TRBD2. The germline CDR1 and CDR2 sequences are LGHNA and YNLKQL (reference sequence). V lost 1 base, J lost 5 bases, and 3 bases stayed unmatched. This CDR3 has 15 residues. The part of the CDR3 DNA that was read is TGTGCCAGCAGCCAAGTGGGGGGGCCGGATGCT. Residues: CASSQVGGPDA. The whole CDR3 is CASSQVGGPDAEQFF.

With respect to this clone: Gene names follow the mouse nomenclature. Read sequence stops 4 residues before the CDR3 end, and the germline J gene provides the missing end. The sample holds other DNA sequences that translate to the same CDR3. V and J are TRBV1 and TRBJ2-3; 7 nucleotides match TRBD1. Germline V gene sequence: CDR1 NSQYPW, CDR2 LRSPGD (reference sequence). This CDR3 spans 15 amino acids. V shed 4 bases, J shed 0 bases, and the junction held 4 bases outside the gene matches. The DNA read from the CDR3 is TGCACCTGCAGTGGGGACAGAACTAGTGCAGAA. It translates to CTCSGDRTSAE. The full CDR3 protein is CTCSGDRTSAETLYF. The full variable domain, completed using reference TRBV1 and TRBJ2-3, is VTLLEQNPRWRLVPRGQAVNLRCILKNSQYPWMSWYQQDLQKQLQWLFTLRSPGDKEVKSLPGADYLATRVTDTELRLQVANMSQGRTLYCTCSGDRTSAETLYFGSGTRLTVL.